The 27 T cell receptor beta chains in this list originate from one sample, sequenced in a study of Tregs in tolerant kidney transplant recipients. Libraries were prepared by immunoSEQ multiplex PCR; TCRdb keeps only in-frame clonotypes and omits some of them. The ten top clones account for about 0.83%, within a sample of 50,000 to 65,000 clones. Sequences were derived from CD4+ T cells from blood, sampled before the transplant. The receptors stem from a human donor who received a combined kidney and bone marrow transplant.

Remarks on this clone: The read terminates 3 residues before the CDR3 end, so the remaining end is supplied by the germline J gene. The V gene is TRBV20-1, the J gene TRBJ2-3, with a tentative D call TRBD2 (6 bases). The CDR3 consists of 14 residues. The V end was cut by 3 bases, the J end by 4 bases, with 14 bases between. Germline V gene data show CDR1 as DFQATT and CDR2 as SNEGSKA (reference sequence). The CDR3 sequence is CSASLTSRADTQYF. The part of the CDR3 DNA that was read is TGCAGTGCTAGCCTCACTAGCAGGGCAGATACG.

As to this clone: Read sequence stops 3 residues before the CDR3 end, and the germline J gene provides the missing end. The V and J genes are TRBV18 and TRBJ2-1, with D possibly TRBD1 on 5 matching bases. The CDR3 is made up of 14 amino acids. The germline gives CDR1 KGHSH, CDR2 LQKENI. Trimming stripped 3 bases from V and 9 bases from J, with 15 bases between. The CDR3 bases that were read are TGTGCCAGCTCACCTGAGAGCAGGGCCCCTGAG. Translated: CASSPESRAPE. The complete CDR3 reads CASSPESRAPEQFF.

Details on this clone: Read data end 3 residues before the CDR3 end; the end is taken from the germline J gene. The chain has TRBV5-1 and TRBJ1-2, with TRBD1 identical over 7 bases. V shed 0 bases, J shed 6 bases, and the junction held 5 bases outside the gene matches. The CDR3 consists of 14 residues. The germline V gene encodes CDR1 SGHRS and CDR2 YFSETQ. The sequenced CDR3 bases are TGCGCCAGCAGCTTGGGGCAGGGGGAAGATGGC. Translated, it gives CASSLGQGEDG. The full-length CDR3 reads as CASSLGQGEDGYTF.

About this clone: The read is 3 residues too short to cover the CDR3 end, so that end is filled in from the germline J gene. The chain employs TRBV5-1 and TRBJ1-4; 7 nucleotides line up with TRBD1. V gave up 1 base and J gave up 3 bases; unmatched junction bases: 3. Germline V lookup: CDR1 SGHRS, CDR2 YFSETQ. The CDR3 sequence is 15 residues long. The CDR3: CASSLRQGANEKLFF. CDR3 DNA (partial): TGCGCCAGCAGCTTGCGACAGGGCGCTAATGAAAAA.

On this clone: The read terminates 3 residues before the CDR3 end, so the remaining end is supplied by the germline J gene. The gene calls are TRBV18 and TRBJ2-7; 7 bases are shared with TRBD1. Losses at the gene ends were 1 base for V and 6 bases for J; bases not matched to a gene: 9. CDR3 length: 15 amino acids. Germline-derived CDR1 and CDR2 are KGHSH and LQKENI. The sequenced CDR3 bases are TGTGCCAGCTCACCACAGGGACAGTCCAGTACCGAG. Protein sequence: CASSPQGQSSTE. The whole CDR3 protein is CASSPQGQSSTEQYF.

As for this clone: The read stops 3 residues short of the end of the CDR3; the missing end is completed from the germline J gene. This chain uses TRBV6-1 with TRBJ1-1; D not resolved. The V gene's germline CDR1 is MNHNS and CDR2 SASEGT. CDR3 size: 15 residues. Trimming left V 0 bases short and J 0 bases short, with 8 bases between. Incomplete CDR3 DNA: TGTGCCAGCAGTGAAGCCCAGGTCGTGAACACTGAA. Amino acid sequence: CASSEAQVVNTE. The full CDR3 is CASSEAQVVNTEAFF.

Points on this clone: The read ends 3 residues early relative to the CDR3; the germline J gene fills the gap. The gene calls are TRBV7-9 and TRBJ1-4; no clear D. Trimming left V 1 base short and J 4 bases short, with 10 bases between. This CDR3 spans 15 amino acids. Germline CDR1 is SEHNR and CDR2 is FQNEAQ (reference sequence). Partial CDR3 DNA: TGTGCCAGCAGCTTAGTAGGAGGGTTTAATGAAAAA. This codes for CASSLVGGFNEK. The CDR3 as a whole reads CASSLVGGFNEKLFF.

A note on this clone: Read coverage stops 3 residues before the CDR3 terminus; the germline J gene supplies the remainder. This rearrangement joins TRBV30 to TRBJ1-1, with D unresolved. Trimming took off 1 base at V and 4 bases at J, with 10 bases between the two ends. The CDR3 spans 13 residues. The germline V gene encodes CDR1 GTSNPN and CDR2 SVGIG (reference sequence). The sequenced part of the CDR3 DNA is TGTGCCTGGAGTGAGGACCGGGGCACTGAA. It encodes CAWSEDRGTE. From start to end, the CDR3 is CAWSEDRGTEAFF.

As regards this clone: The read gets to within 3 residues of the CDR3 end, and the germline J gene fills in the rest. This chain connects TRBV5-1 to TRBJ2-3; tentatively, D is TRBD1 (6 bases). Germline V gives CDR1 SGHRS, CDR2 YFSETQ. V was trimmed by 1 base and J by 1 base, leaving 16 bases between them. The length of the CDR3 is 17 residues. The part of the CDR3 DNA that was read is TGCGCCAGCAGCTTGTTAGGTGGCTCAGGGGGCACAGATACG. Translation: CASSLLGGSGGTDT. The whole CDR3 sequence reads CASSLLGGSGGTDTQYF.

The covered CDR3 bases are TGCGCCAGCAGCCCACGGGGTGGCGAAAAA. Its protein is CASSPRGGEK. Given in full, the CDR3 is CASSPRGGEKLFF. This chain uses TRBV5-1 with TRBJ1-4; D is uncertain. The read gets to within 3 residues of the CDR3 end, and the germline J gene fills in the rest. The CDR3 is 13 residues long. The V and J ends lost 4 bases and 8 bases respectively, with 12 bases between them. Germline loops: CDR1 SGHRS, CDR2 YFSETQ.

The part of the CDR3 DNA that was read is TGTGCCAGCAGCCAAGGAGCAGGA. This codes for CASSQGAG. The full CDR3 protein is CASSQGAGAFF. This chain joins TRBV7-2 and TRBJ1-1; no clear D gene. The CDR3 goes on 3 residues after the read ends, and that part is filled in from the germline J gene. CDR3 length: 11 amino acids. Germline V gene sequence: CDR1 SGHTA, CDR2 FQGNSA.

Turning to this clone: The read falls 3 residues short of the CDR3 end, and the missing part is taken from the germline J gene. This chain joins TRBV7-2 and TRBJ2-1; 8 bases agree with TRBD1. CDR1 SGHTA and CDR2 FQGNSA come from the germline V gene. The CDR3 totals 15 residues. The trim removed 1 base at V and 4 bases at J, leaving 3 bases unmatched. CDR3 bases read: TGTGCCAGCAGCTTAGGGACAGGGTCGTACAATGAG. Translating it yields CASSLGTGSYNE. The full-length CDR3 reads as CASSLGTGSYNEQFF.

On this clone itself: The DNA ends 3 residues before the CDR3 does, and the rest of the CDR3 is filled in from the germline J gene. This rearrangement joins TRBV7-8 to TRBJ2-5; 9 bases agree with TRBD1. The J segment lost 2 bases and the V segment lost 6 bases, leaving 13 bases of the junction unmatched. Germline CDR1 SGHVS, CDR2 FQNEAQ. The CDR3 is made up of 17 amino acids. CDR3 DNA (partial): TGTGCCAGCAGTAGGCCCACAGGGGGCGAAGGGCAAGAGACC. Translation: CASSRPTGGEGQET. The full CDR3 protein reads CASSRPTGGEGQETQYF.

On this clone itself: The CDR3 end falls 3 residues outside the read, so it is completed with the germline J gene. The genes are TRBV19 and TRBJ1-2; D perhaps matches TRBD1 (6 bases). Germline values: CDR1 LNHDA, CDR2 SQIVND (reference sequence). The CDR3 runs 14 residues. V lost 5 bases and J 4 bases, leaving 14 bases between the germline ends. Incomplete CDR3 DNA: TGTGCCAGTAGTGCCTCCGGGACATTCTATGGC. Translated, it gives CASSASGTFYG. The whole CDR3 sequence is CASSASGTFYGYTF. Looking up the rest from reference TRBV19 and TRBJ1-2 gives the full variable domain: DGGITQSPKYLFRKEGQNVTLSCEQNLNHDAMYWYRQDPGQGLRLIYYSQIVNDFQKGDIAEGYSVSREKKESFPLTVTSAQKNPTAFYLCASSASGTFYGYTFGSGTRLTVV.

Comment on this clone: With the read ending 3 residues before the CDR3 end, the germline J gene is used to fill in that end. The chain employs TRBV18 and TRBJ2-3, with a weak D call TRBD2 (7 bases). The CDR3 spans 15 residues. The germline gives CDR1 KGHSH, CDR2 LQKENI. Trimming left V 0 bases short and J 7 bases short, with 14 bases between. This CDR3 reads CASSPPKGGANTQYF. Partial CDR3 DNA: TGTGCCAGCTCACCACCGAAGGGGGGGGCGAATACG.

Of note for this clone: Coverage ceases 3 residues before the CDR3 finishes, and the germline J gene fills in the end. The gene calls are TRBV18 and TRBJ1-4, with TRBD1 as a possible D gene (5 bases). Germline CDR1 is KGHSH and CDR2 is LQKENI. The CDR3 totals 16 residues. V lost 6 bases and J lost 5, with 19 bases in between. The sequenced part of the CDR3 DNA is TGTGCCAGCTCTCCAGGAGGGCCTCCAGGGAATGAAAAA. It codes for CASSPGGPPGNEK. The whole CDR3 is CASSPGGPPGNEKLFF.

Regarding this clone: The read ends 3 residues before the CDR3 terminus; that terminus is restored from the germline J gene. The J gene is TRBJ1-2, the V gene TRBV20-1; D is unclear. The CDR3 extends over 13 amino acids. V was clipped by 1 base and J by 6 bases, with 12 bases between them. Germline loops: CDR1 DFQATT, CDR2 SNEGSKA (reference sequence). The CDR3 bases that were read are TGCAGTGCTAGAGCCCCAGGAGTGGATGGC. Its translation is CSARAPGVDG. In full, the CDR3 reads CSARAPGVDGYTF.

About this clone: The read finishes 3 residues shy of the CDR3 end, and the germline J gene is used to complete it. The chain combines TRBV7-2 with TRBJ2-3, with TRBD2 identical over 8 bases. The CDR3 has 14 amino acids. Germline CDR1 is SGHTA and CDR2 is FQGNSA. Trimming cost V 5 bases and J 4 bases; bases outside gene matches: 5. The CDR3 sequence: CASSERGRPDTQYF. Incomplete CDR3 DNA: TGTGCCAGCAGCGAGCGGGGGCGACCAGATACG.

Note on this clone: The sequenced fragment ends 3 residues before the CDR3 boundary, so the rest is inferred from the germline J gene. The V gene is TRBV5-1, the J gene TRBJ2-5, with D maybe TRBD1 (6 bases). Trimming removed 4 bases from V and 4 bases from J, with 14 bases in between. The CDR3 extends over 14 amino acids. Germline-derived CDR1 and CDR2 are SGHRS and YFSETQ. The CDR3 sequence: CASSPGARRETQYF. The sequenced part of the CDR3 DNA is TGCGCCAGCAGCCCAGGGGCAAGAAGAGAGACC.

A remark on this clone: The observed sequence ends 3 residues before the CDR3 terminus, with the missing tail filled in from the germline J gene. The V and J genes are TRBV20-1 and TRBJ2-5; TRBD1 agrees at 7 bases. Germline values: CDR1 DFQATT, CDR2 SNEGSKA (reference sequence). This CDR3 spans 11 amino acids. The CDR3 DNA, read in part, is TGCATGATTCAGGGGGACGAGACC. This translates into CMIQGDET. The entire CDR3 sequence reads CMIQGDETQYF.

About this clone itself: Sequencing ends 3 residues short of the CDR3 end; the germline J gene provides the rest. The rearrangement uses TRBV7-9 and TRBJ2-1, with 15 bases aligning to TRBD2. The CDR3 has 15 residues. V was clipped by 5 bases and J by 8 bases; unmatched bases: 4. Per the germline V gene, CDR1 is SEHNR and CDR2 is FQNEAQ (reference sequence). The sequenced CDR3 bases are TGTGCCAGCAGCCCCGGACTAGCGGGGGGGCATGAG. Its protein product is CASSPGLAGGHE. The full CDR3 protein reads CASSPGLAGGHEQFF.

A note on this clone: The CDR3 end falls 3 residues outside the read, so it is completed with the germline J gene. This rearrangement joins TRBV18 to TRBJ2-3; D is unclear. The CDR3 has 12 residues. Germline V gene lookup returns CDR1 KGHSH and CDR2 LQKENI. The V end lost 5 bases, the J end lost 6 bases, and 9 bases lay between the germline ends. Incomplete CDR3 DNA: TGTGCCAGCTCATCGACCAGGGATACG. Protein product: CASSSTRDT. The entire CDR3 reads CASSSTRDTQYF.

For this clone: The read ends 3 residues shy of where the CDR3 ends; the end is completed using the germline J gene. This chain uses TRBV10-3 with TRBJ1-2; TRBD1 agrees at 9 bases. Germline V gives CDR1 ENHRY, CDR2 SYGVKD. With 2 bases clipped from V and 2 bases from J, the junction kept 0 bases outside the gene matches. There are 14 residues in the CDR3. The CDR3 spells CAISETGGNYGYTF. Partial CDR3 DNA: TGTGCCATCAGTGAGACAGGGGGCAACTATGGC.

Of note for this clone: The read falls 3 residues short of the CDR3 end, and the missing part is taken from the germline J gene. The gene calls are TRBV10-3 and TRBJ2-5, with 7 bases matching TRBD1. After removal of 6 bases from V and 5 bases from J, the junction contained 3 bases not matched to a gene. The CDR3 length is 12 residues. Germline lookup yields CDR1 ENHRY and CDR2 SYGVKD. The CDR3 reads CAIRGGAETQYF. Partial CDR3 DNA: TGTGCCATCAGAGGGGGCGCGGAGACC.

The sequenced CDR3 bases are TGTGCCAGCAGTCAGGCCGATACG. As protein: CASSQADT. In full, the CDR3 reads CASSQADTQYF. This chain connects TRBV6-2 or TRBV6-3 to TRBJ2-3; D is undetermined. The read finishes 3 residues shy of the CDR3 end, and the germline J gene is used to complete it. Germline CDR1 reads MNHEY; CDR2 reads SVGEGT. CDR3 length: 11 amino acids. V lost 5 bases and J lost 6, with 6 bases in between.

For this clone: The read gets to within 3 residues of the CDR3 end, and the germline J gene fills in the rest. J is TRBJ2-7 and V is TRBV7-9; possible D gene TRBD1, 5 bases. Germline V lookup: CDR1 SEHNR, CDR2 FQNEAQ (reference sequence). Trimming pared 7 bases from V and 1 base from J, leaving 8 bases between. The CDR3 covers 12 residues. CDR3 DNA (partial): TGTGCCAGCATGGGGCAATCCTACGAG. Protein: CASMGQSYE. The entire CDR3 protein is CASMGQSYEQYF.

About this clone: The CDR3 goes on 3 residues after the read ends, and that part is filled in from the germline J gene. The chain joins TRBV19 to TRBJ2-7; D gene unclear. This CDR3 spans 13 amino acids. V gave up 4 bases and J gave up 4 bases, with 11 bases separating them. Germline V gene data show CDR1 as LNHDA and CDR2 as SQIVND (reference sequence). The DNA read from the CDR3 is TGTGCCAGTAGTACCTACTTTTTATACGAG. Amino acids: CASSTYFLYE. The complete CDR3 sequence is CASSTYFLYEQYF.